A single sample gave rise to the 29 T cell receptor beta chains below, sequenced in a study of blood T cell repertoires in COVID-19. Clones were sequenced by immunoSEQ multiplex PCR, and TCRdb holds only the in-frame ones, with some missing. Counted here are over 110,000 clones, roughly four fifths occurring once; the ten biggest clones make up approximately 14%. The sample comprised peripheral blood. The source is a man older than 75 with acute or convalescent COVID-19.

The J gene is TRBJ1-2, the V gene TRBV5-4; D may be TRBD1 (5 bases). Per germline, CDR1 SGHNT and CDR2 YYREEE (reference sequence). Trimming pared 4 bases from V and 2 bases from J, leaving 9 bases between. The CDR3 is 13 amino acids. The CDR3 coding sequence is TGTGCCAGCAGCCCTCAGGGAAACTATGGCTACACCTTC. Amino acids: CASSPQGNYGYTF.

The chain couples TRBV5-6 to TRBJ2-6; TRBD2 is a possible D gene (7 bases). The ends were cut back, 1 base at V and 0 bases at J, with 14 bases in the middle. CDR1 is SGHDT and CDR2 is YYEEEE in the germline V gene. This CDR3 has 18 residues. The CDR3, as DNA: TGTGCCAGCAGCTTGTTGGGGGGGCATGACTCTGGGGCCAACGTCCTGACTTTC. It specifies CASSLLGGHDSGANVLTF.

This chain connects TRBV7-9 to TRBJ1-1, with D uncertain. CDR3 length: 13 residues. V was trimmed by 2 bases and J by 1 base, leaving 5 bases between them. In germline, CDR1 is SEHNR, CDR2 FQNEAQ (reference sequence). CDR3 sequence: CASSLLENTEAFF. CDR3 nucleotide sequence: TGTGCCAGCAGCTTATTAGAGAACACTGAAGCTTTCTTT.

About this clone: Compared with germline, one end of the junction differs, possibly owing to a read error. This chain joins TRBV27 and TRBJ1-5; 7 bases agree with TRBD1. Germline-derived CDR1 and CDR2 are MNHEY and SMNVEV (reference sequence). The CDR3 extends over 16 amino acids. In nucleotides, the CDR3 is TGTGCGAGCAGTTTATCCGGGACAGTTAGAAATCAGCCCCAGCATTTT. Protein sequence: CASSLSGTVRNQPQHF.

The gene calls are TRBV5-5 and TRBJ2-2, with D possibly matching TRBD1 (5 bases). This CDR3 has 14 amino acids. V was cut by 3 bases and J by 5 bases, with 11 bases left in between. Looked up from germline, CDR1 is SGHKS and CDR2 is YYEKEE (reference sequence). The CDR3 loop is CASSWGIVTGELFF. For the CDR3, the DNA is TGTGCCAGCAGCTGGGGCATCGTAACCGGGGAGCTGTTTTTT.

This clone was observed a few times. The chain links TRBV15 to TRBJ1-4; 8 bases align to TRBD1. The CDR3 sequence is 15 residues long. The germline CDR1 and CDR2 sequences are LNHNV and YYDKDF (reference sequence). The V and J ends lost 5 bases and 4 bases, in that order; junction bases with no gene match: 6. In DNA form, the CDR3 reads TGTGCCACCAGCCCAGGGACAGGCTATAATGAAAAACTGTTTTTT. This codes for CATSPGTGYNEKLFF. The entire variable domain, with the rest obtained from reference TRBV15 and TRBJ1-4, is as follows: DAMVIQNPRYQVTQFGKPVTLSCSQTLNHNVMYWYQQKSSQAPKLLFHYYDKDFNNEADTPDNFQSRRPNTSFCFLDIRSPGLGDTAMYLCATSPGTGYNEKLFFGSGTQLSVL.

The chain is built from TRBV6-5 and TRBJ1-2, with 7 bases aligning to TRBD1. V shed 3 bases and J 2 bases; nucleotides not matched to a gene: 3. The germline gives CDR1 MNHEY, CDR2 SVGAGI. This CDR3 is 14 amino acids long. In DNA form, the CDR3 reads TGTGCCAGCAGTTATCCGACAGGGAACTATGGCTACACCTTC. It specifies CASSYPTGNYGYTF.

This clone was counted once. This sequence joins TRBV27 and TRBJ2-5; 8 nucleotides align to TRBD1. The CDR3 runs to 14 residues. The V gene end was trimmed by 3 bases and the J gene end by 4 bases; junction bases not matched to a gene: 4. Germline CDR1 is MNHEY and CDR2 is SMNVEV (reference sequence). The CDR3 reads CASSFGQGRETQYF. The CDR3 nucleotides read TGTGCCAGCAGTTTCGGACAGGGAAGAGAGACCCAGTACTTC.

The chain has TRBV20-1 and TRBJ2-3, with 11 bases lining up with TRBD2. This CDR3 has 14 amino acids. J was trimmed by 4 bases and V by 3 bases; bases with no gene match: 3. Germline lookup yields CDR1 DFQATT and CDR2 SNEGSKA (reference sequence). CDR3 sequence: CSASSGGAPDTQYF. CDR3 nucleotide sequence: TGCAGTGCTAGTAGCGGGGGGGCCCCAGATACGCAGTATTTT.

CDR3 residues: CASSYSAQGNSPLHF. For the CDR3, the DNA is TGTGCCAGCAGTTACTCAGCGCAGGGAAATTCACCCCTCCACTTT. The chain uses TRBV6-5 and TRBJ1-6; D perhaps matches TRBD1 (5 bases). Germline loops: CDR1 MNHEY, CDR2 SVGAGI. CDR3 length equals 15 residues. Between the trimmed V and J ends, which lost 0 bases and 7 bases, there was a span of 10 bases.

The gene calls are TRBV29-1 and TRBJ2-1, with D unclear. Trimming stripped 3 bases from V and 4 bases from J, with 16 bases between. This CDR3 contains 15 residues. Germline V gene lookup returns CDR1 SQVTM and CDR2 ANQGSEA. CDR3 nucleotide sequence: TGCAGCGTTGAGGGTGCGCAGGCCAGATACAATGAGCAGTTCTTC. Protein product: CSVEGAQARYNEQFF.

The V call is TRBV7-9, the J call TRBJ2-5, with TRBD1 matching 8 bases. V shed 1 base, J shed 2 bases, and the junction held 0 bases outside the gene matches. The CDR3 covers 14 residues. Germline loops: CDR1 SEHNR, CDR2 FQNEAQ (reference sequence). The CDR3 here is CASSLGTGQETQYF. The CDR3 DNA reads TGTGCCAGCAGCTTAGGGACAGGGCAAGAGACCCAGTACTTC.

The genes are TRBV11-2 and TRBJ2-1; D possibly corresponds to TRBD2 (6 bases). The V gene lost 7 bases and the J gene lost 7 bases, with 17 bases spanning the gap. This CDR3 comprises 14 residues. CDR1 and CDR2 from the germline V gene are SGHAT and FQNNGV. CDR3 sequence (DNA): TGTGCCAGCACTCCGAGGCGGCTAGCGAATGAGCAGTTCTTC. Translation: CASTPRRLANEQFF. Looking up the rest from reference TRBV11-2 and TRBJ2-1 gives the full variable domain: EAGVAQSPRYKIIEKRQSVAFWCNPISGHATLYWYQQILGQGPKLLIQFQNNGVVDDSQLPKDRFSAERLKGVDSTLKIQPAKLEDSAVYLCASTPRRLANEQFFGPGTRLTVL.

The chain links TRBV7-9 to TRBJ2-5, with D perhaps TRBD1 (6 bases). The germline CDR1 and CDR2 sequences are SEHNR and FQNEAQ (reference sequence). The length of the CDR3 is 15 residues. V was shortened by 3 bases and J by 4 bases, with 15 bases between the two germline ends. The CDR3 DNA reads TGTGCCAGCAGCTTCAACAGGGCTCGGCTAGAGACCCAGTACTTC. Its translation: CASSFNRARLETQYF.

This clone has just one count. The rearrangement uses TRBV7-3 and TRBJ2-3; the match to TRBD2 covers 9 bases. The V and J ends lost 1 base and 0 bases, in that order; junction bases with no gene match: 5. This CDR3 has 17 amino acids. Germline V gives CDR1 SGHTA, CDR2 FQGTGA. The CDR3 is CASSLRGTSGSTDTQYF. CDR3 coding DNA: TGTGCCAGCAGCTTAAGGGGTACTAGCGGGAGCACAGATACGCAGTATTTT.

The chain has TRBV6-2 or TRBV6-3 and TRBJ2-3, with 9 bases fitting TRBD2. The V segment lost 2 bases and the J segment 1 base; nucleotides outside the gene matches: 1. This CDR3 comprises 15 residues. Germline lookup yields CDR1 MNHEY and CDR2 SVGEGT. DNA of the CDR3: TGTGCCAGCAGTTACGCTAGCGGGGGCACAGATACGCAGTATTTT. Translation: CASSYASGGTDTQYF.

The rearrangement uses TRBV19 and TRBJ2-4; D not resolved. From germline, CDR1 is LNHDA and CDR2 SQIVND (reference sequence). Trimming removed 1 base at V and 6 bases at J, with 7 bases between. The CDR3 has 13 residues. DNA for the CDR3: TGTGCCAGTAGTATAGCGTACAGAAACATTCAGTACTTC. This gives the protein CASSIAYRNIQYF.

The rearrangement joins TRBV3-1 (or the pseudogene TRBV3-2) to TRBJ2-5, with TRBD2 as a possible D gene (5 bases). The CDR3 is 15 amino acids. With 7 bases removed from V and 2 bases from J, the gap between germline ends came to 17 bases. Germline CDR1 is LGHDT and CDR2 is YNNKEL (reference sequence). This CDR3 reads CASTLRAGKQETQYF. The CDR3 DNA follows: TGTGCCAGCACCTTGAGGGCAGGAAAGCAAGAGACCCAGTACTTC.

The V gene is TRBV14, the J gene TRBJ1-6; D not resolved. This CDR3 comprises 16 residues. Germline lookup yields CDR1 SGHDN and CDR2 FVKESK. The V end was cut by 2 bases, the J end by 4 bases, with 12 bases between. CDR3 sequence (DNA): TGTGCCAGCAGCCAACAGGAACCCCTGTATAATTCACCCCTCCACTTT. It encodes CASSQQEPLYNSPLHF.

This chain connects TRBV20-1 to TRBJ2-3; tentatively, D is TRBD1 (6 bases). The CDR3 sequence is 11 residues long. Germline loops: CDR1 DFQATT, CDR2 SNEGSKA (reference sequence). The V and J ends lost 6 bases and 3 bases respectively, with 7 bases between them. The DNA of the CDR3 is TGCAGTGCCACAGGGACAGATACGCAGTATTTT. It yields the protein CSATGTDTQYF.

The chain joins TRBV6-5 to TRBJ2-5; 10 positions agree with TRBD1. V gave up 6 bases and J gave up 5 bases; unmatched junction bases: 6. The germline V gene encodes CDR1 MNHEY and CDR2 SVGAGI. The CDR3 runs 14 residues. CDR3 in DNA: TGTGCCAGCAGGGACAGGGGGGCGCGGGAGACCCAGTACTTC. Its protein is CASRDRGARETQYF.

This clone was seen only once. The rearrangement uses TRBV5-1 and TRBJ1-2; 7 nucleotides line up with TRBD1. CDR3 size: 15 residues. V lost 0 bases, J lost 2 bases, and 4 bases stayed unmatched. CDR1 SGHRS and CDR2 YFSETQ come from the germline V gene. The CDR3 reads CASSLEGGRNYGYTF. CDR3 in DNA: TGCGCCAGCAGCTTGGAAGGGGGCCGAAACTATGGCTACACCTTC.

At least ten counts were recorded for this clone. The J gene is TRBJ2-7, the V gene TRBV11-2, with 7 bases matching TRBD1. The V segment lost 5 bases and the J segment 3 bases; nucleotides outside the gene matches: 4. The CDR3 consists of 13 residues. Germline V gene data show CDR1 as SGHAT and CDR2 as FQNNGV. CDR3 DNA: TGTGCCAGCAGCGGGCCAGGGGGCTACGAGCAGTACTTC. It codes for CASSGPGGYEQYF.

This clone was counted between two and nine times. The chain couples TRBV19 to TRBJ2-7; 11 bases align to TRBD2. Germline V lookup: CDR1 LNHDA, CDR2 SQIVND (reference sequence). With 4 bases clipped from V and 3 bases from J, the junction kept 2 bases outside the gene matches. CDR3 size: 14 residues. Written as DNA, the CDR3 is TGTGCCAGTAGTAGAGGGACTAGCGGCTACGAGCAGTACTTC. As protein: CASSRGTSGYEQYF.

The chain has TRBV7-8 and TRBJ2-3; D uncertain. This CDR3 region has 13 residues. Germline loops: CDR1 SGHVS, CDR2 FQNEAQ. V was clipped by 5 bases and J by 1 base, with 7 bases between them. The CDR3 DNA reads as TGTGCCAGCAGCCCCCCCGGCACAGATACGCAGTATTTT. Translating it yields CASSPPGTDTQYF.

This rearrangement joins TRBV15 to TRBJ2-7; 9 bases are a match to TRBD2. Looked up from germline, CDR1 is LNHNV and CDR2 is YYDKDF (reference sequence). The junction had 7 bases not matched to a gene; V was cut back by 1 base and J by 6 bases. The CDR3 has 15 amino acids. As DNA, the CDR3 is TGTGCCACCAGCAGAGCTGGGCGGGGGGGTGGCGAGCAGTACTTC. Its protein is CATSRAGRGGGEQYF. Full variable domain (missing parts from reference TRBV15 and TRBJ2-7): DAMVIQNPRYQVTQFGKPVTLSCSQTLNHNVMYWYQQKSSQAPKLLFHYYDKDFNNEADTPDNFQSRRPNTSFCFLDIRSPGLGDTAMYLCATSRAGRGGGEQYFGPGTRLTVT.

The rearrangement joins TRBV20-1 to TRBJ2-5, with D possibly TRBD2 on 5 matching bases. V was clipped by 3 bases and J by 2 bases, with 16 bases between them. Germline V lookup: CDR1 DFQATT, CDR2 SNEGSKA (reference sequence). The CDR3 sequence is 15 residues long. CDR3 in amino acids: CSASTATNKQETQYF. In nucleotides, the CDR3 is TGCAGTGCTAGTACGGCGACTAATAAACAAGAGACCCAGTACTTC.

This rearrangement joins TRBV20-1 to TRBJ1-1; TRBD1 is a possible D gene (6 bases). The germline V and J ends were trimmed by 2 bases and 8 bases, with 9 bases remaining between them. The CDR3 loop spans 11 amino acids. The germline gives CDR1 DFQATT, CDR2 SNEGSKA (reference sequence). The CDR3 bases are TGCAGTGCTAGAATCACAGGGGAAGCTTTCTTT. Protein sequence: CSARITGEAFF.

The chain links TRBV12-3 or TRBV12-4 to TRBJ2-7; maybe TRBD2 (6 bases). This CDR3 has 13 amino acids. V lost 3 bases to trimming and J lost 2 bases, with 8 bases between them. This CDR3 reads CASSFGGTYEQYF. The CDR3 DNA sequence: TGTGCCAGCAGTTTTGGGGGGACCTACGAGCAGTACTTC.